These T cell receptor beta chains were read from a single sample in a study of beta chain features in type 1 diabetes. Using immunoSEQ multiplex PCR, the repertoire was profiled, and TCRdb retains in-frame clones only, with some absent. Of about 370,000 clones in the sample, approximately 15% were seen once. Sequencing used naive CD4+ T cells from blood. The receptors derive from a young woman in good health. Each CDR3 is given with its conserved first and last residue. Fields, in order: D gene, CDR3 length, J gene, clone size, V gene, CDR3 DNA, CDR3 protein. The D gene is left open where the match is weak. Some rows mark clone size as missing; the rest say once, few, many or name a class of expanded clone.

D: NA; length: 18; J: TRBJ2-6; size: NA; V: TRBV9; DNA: TGTGCCAGCAGCGTAGCGGGGGGCGTTCCCTCTGGGGCCAACGTCCTGACTTTC; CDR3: CASSVAGGVPSGANVLTF
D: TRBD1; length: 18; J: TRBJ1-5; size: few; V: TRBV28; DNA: TGTGCCAGCAGTCCAGCCCTGGGACAGGGGGTGGGCAATCAGCCCCAGCATTTT; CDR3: CASSPALGQGVGNQPQHF
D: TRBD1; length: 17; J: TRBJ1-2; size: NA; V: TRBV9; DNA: TGTGCCAGCAGCACATCGGGTGGGGGACAGGGGAACTATGGCTACACCTTC; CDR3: CASSTSGGGQGNYGYTF
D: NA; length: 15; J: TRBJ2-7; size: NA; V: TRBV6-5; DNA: TGTGCCAGCAGTGCAGGGCCAGCGCCAACCTACGAGCAGTACTTC; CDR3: CASSAGPAPTYEQYF
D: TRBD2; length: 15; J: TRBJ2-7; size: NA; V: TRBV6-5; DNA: TGTGCCAGCAACCCTAGCGGGAGGGCCGCCTACGAGCAGTACTTC; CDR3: CASNPSGRAAYEQYF
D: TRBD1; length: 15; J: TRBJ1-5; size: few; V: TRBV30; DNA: TGTGCCTGGAGTGTACATAGGACAGGGGGCTCGGCCCAGCATTTT; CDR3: CAWSVHRTGGSAQHF
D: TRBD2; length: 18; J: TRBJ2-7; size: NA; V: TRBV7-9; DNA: TGTGCCAGCAGCTCCCTAAACTCCGGGACTAGCGGTTCCTACGAGCAGTACTTC; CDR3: CASSSLNSGTSGSYEQYF
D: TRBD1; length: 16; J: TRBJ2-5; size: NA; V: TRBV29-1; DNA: TGCAGCCTTTCTCCATCCTTTGGACAGGGGCAAGAGACCCAGTACTTC; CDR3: CSLSPSFGQGQETQYF
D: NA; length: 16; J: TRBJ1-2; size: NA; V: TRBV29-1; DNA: TGCAGCGCTGATTTGGACAGAACATCAATCTCCTATGGCTACACCTTC; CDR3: CSADLDRTSISYGYTF
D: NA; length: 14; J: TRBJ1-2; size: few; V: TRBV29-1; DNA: TGCAGCGTTGGTGGGCGGGCAGCGCTCTATGGCTACACCTTC; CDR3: CSVGGRAALYGYTF
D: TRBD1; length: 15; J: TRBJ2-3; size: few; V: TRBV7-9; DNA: TGTGCCAGCAGCCACTGGACAGGGAACACAGATACGCAGTATTTT; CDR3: CASSHWTGNTDTQYF
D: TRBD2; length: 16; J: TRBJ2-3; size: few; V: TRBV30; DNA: TGTGCCTGGAGTGTGATGGGGCTAGCGGGAATAGATACGCAGTATTTT; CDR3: CAWSVMGLAGIDTQYF
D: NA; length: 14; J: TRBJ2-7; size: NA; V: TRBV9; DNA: TGTGCCAGCAGCGGAGAGGCATCGCTTGACGAGCAGTACTTC; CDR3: CASSGEASLDEQYF
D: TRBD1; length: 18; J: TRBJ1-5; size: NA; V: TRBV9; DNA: TGTGCCAGCAGCCCTGGACAGGCGGGGGGTTATAGCAATCAGCCCCAGCATTTT; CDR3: CASSPGQAGGYSNQPQHF
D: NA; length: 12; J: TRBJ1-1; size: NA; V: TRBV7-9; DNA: TGTGCCAGCTTCCGGGAGAACACTGAAGCTTTCTTT; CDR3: CASFRENTEAFF
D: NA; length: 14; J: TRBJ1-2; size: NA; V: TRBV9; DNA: TGTGCCAGCAGCGTAGGTAACAGCAACTATGGCTACACCTTC; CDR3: CASSVGNSNYGYTF
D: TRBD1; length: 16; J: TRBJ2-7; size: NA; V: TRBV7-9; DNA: TGTGCCAGCAGCCCCCCTAGACAGGGCGGATCCTACGAGCAGTACTTC; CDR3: CASSPPRQGGSYEQYF
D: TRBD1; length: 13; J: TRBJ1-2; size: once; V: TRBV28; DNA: TGTGCCAGCAAGACAGGGGGGTCCTATGGCTACACCTTC; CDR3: CASKTGGSYGYTF
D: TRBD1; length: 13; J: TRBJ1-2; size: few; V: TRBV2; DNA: TGTGCCAGTACGGGACAGGTGTCCCATGGCTACACCTTC; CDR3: CASTGQVSHGYTF
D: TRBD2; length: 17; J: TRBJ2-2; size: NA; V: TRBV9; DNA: TGTGCCAGCAGCGTAATTGGGACTAGCGGGAGGGCCCGGGAGCTGTTTTTT; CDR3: CASSVIGTSGRARELFF
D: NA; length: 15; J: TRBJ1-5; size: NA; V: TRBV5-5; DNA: TGTGCCAGCAGCTTGGCCTGGACTGGCAATCAGCCCCAGCATTTT; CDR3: CASSLAWTGNQPQHF
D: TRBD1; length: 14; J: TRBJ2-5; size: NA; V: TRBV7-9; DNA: TGTGCCAGCAGCCCGGGGACAGGGGGAGAGACCCAGTACTTC; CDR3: CASSPGTGGETQYF
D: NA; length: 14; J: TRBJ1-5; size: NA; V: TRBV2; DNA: TGTGCCAGCAGCGAAACGGGGGGGATGGGGCCCCAGCATTTT; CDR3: CASSETGGMGPQHF
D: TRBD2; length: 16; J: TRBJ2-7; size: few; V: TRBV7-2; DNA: TGTGCCAGCAGCCCTCTTGGCGGGAGGGGGTCCTACGAGCAGTACTTC; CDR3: CASSPLGGRGSYEQYF
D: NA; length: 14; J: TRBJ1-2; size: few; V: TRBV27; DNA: TGTGCCAGCGCAACCCCCACACCTTCCTATGGCTACACCTTC; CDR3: CASATPTPSYGYTF
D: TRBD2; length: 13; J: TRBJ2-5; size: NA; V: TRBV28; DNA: TGTGCCAGCACCTTAGCGGGAGAGGAGACCCAGTACTTC; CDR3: CASTLAGEETQYF
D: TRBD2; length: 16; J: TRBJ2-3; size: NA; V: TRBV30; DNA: TGTGCCTGGAGCAAAGAGGCTAGCGGGAGGGGAGATACGCAGTATTTT; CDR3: CAWSKEASGRGDTQYF
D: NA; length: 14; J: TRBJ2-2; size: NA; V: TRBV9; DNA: TGTGCCAGCAGCGGGACTTCCAACACCGGGGAGCTGTTTTTT; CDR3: CASSGTSNTGELFF
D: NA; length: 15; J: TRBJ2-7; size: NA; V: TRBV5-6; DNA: TGTGCCAGCAGCCCGGGAACCGGGACAAGATACGAGCAGTACTTC; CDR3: CASSPGTGTRYEQYF
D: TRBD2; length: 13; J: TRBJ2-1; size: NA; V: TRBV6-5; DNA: TGTGCCAGCAAAGGTAGCGGGAGTGGTGAGCAGTTCTTC; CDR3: CASKGSGSGEQFF
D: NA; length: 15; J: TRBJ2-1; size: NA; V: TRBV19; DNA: TGTGCCAGTACCCCGCCCGACGCCAGGGGCAGCGAGCAGTTCTTC; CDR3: CASTPPDARGSEQFF
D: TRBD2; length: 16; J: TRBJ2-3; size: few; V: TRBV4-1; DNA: TGCGCCAGCAGCTCTATCCGGACTAGCGGCACAGATACGCAGTATTTT; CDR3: CASSSIRTSGTDTQYF
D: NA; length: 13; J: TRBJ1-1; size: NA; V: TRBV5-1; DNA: TGCGCCAGCAGCCCGGGACATAACACTGAAGCTTTCTTT; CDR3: CASSPGHNTEAFF
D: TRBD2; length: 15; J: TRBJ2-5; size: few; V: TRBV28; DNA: TGTGCCAGCAGCCGAGCGGGATACCAAAGGGAGACCCAGTACTTC; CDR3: CASSRAGYQRETQYF
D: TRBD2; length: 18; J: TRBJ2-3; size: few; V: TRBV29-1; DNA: TGCAGCGTTGGGACGGGACTAGCGGGATGGGAAGACTTGGATACGCAGTATTTT; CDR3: CSVGTGLAGWEDLDTQYF
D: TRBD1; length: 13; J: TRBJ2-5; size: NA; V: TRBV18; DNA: TGTGCCAGCTCAGCGGACAGGGAAGAGACCCAGTACTTC; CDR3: CASSADREETQYF
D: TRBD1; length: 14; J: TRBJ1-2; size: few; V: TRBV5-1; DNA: TGCGCCAGCAGCTTGGAAGGACAGGACTATGGCTACACCTTC; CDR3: CASSLEGQDYGYTF
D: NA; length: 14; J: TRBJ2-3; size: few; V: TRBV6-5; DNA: TGTGCCAGCAGTTACTCCCTAGTCACAGATACGCAGTATTTT; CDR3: CASSYSLVTDTQYF
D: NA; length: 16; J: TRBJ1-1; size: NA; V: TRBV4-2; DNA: TGTGCCAGCAGCCAGGTGGGTCGCGGTCTGAACACTGAAGCTTTCTTT; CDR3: CASSQVGRGLNTEAFF
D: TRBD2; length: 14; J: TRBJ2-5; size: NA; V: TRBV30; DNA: TGTGCCTGGTCCGGGACTAGCGGGGGAGAGACCCAGTACTTC; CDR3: CAWSGTSGGETQYF
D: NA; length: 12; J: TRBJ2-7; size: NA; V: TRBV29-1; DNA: TGCAGCGTTCGGAGTACCGTTAACGAGCAGTACTTC; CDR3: CSVRSTVNEQYF
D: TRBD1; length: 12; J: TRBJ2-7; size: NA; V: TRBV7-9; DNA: TGTGCCTTCGACAGGGGCCCCTACGAGCAGTACTTC; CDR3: CAFDRGPYEQYF
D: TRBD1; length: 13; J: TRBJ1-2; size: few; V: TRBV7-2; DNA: TGTGCCAGCAGCAACCCGACAGGGGCCGGCTACACCTTC; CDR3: CASSNPTGAGYTF
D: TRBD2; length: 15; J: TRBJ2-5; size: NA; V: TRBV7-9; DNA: TGTGCCAGCAGCTGGACTAGCGGATACCAAGAGACCCAGTACTTC; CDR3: CASSWTSGYQETQYF
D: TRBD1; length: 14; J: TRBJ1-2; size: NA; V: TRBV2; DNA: TGTGCCAGCAGTGAAATTGGGACAGGGAGCGGCTACACCTTC; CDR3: CASSEIGTGSGYTF
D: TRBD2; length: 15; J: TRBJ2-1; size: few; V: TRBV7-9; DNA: TGTGCCAGCAGCTTTCGAGCGGGAGAGAGAAATGAGCAGTTCTTC; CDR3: CASSFRAGERNEQFF
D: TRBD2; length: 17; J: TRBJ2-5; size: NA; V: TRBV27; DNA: TGTGCCAGCAGTAAGCGGGAAAGTGGTTGGGGAAAAGAGACCCAGTACTTC; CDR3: CASSKRESGWGKETQYF
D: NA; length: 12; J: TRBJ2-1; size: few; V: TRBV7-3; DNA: TGTGCCAGCAGCCACAATCTTGTTGAGCAGTTCTTC; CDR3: CASSHNLVEQFF
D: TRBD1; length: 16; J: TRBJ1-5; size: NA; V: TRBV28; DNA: TGTGCCAGCAGTTTGGGGACAGGGTTAAGAAATCAGCCCCAGCATTTT; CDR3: CASSLGTGLRNQPQHF
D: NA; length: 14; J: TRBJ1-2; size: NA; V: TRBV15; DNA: TGTGCCACCAGCAGGACAGGCAAGGACTTTGGCTACACCTTC; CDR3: CATSRTGKDFGYTF
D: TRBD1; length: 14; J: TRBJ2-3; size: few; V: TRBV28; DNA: TGTGCCAGCAGTCCGGGACAGGGGCCAGATACGCAGTATTTT; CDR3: CASSPGQGPDTQYF
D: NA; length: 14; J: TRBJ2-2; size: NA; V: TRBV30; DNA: TGTGCCTGGCTGACGACAGGGAACACCGGGGAGCTGTTTTTT; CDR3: CAWLTTGNTGELFF